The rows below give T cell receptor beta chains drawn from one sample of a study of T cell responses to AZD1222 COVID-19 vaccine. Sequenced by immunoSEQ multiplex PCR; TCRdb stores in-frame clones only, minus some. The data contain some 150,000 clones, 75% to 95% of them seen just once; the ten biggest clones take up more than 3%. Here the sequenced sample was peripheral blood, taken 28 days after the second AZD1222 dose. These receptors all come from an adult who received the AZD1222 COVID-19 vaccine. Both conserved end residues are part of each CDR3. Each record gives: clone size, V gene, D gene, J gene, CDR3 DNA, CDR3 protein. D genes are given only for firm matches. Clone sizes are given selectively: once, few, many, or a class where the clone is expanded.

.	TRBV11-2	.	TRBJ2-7	TGTGCCAGCAGCTTAAGCCTGTGGCCCTACGAGCAGTACTTC	CASSLSLWPYEQYF
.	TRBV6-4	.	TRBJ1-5	TGTGCCAGCAGTGATTACGACGGTCAGCCCCAGCATTTT	CASSDYDGQPQHF
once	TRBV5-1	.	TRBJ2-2	TGCGCCAGCAGTGAGGGGCCCAACACCGGGGAGCTGTTTTTT	CASSEGPNTGELFF
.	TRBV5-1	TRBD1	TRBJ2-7	TGCGCCAGCAGCCCTCCGGGACAGGGGTTATACGAGCAGTACTTC	CASSPPGQGLYEQYF
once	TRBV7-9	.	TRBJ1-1	TGTGCCAGCAGCATAGACAGGACTGAAGCTTTCTTT	CASSIDRTEAFF
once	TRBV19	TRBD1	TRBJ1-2	TGTGCCACTCGGACAGGGGGCGGCTACACCTTC	CATRTGGGYTF
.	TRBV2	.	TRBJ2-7	TGTGCCAGCAGTGAAGGGCTACGCGAGCAGTACTTC	CASSEGLREQYF
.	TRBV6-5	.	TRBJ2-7	TGTGCCAGCAGTAACAGCGTCTACGAGCAGTACTTC	CASSNSVYEQYF
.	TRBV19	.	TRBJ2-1	TGTGCCAGTAGGGGACGTAGCTCCTACAATGAGCAGTTCTTC	CASRGRSSYNEQFF
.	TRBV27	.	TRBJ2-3	TGTGCCAGCAGTCTACTCAGGACGCCCCTAAGCACAGATACGCAGTATTTT	CASSLLRTPLSTDTQYF
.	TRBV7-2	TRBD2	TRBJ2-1	TGTGCCAGCAGCTTTAGTAGCGGGAGGGCAAAGTTCTTC	CASSFSSGRAKFF
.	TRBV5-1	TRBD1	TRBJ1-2	TGCGCCAGCAGCTCGACAGGGGGAGGTGGCTATGGCTACACCTTC	CASSSTGGGGYGYTF
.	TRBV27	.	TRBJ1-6	TGTGCCAGCAGTTGGCAGCCTTTGGTGTCACCCCTCCACTTT	CASSWQPLVSPLHF
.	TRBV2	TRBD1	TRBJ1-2	TGTGCCAGCAGTGGAAAGGGGGCAACAGGGCGGTATGGCTACACCTTC	CASSGKGATGRYGYTF
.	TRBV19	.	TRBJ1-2	TGTGCCAGTAGTGGCAGTAACTATGGCTACACCTTC	CASSGSNYGYTF
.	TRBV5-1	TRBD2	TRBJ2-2	TGCGCCAGCAGCCGGACTAGCGGGAGGACGAACACCGGGGAGCTGTTTTTT	CASSRTSGRTNTGELFF
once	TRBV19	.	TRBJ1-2	TGTGCCAGTAGTAAGGGGATGAGAGGGCCTTATGGCTACACCTTC	CASSKGMRGPYGYTF
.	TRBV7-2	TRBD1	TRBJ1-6	TGTGCCAGCAGCTTAACGGGGACAGGGGGTTCACCCCTCCACTTT	CASSLTGTGGSPLHF
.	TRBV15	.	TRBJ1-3	TGTGCCACCAGCAGAGAGCTCTGGACGGGAAGCTCTGGAAACACCATATATTTT	CATSRELWTGSSGNTIYF
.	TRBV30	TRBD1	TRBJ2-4	TGTGCCTGGAGTGTACAGGGGGCCAAAAACATTCAGTACTTC	CAWSVQGAKNIQYF
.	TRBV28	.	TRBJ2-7	TGTGCCAGCAGACGTCCAGGGTTACGGGAGCAGTACTTC	CASRRPGLREQYF
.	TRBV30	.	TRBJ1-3	TGTGCCTGGAGGTCTGGAAACACCATATATTTT	CAWRSGNTIYF
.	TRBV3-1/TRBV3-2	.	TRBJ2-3	TGTGCCAGCAGCCAAGTTGCTAGTACGCAGTATTTT	CASSQVASTQYF
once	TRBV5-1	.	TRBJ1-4	TGCGCCAGCAGCTTGGGAGGGACGTCTAATGAAAAACTGTTTTTT	CASSLGGTSNEKLFF
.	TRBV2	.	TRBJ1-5	TGTGCCAGCATGGGGTCTGGGGGTCAGCCCCAGCATTTT	CASMGSGGQPQHF
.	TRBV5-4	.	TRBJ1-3	TGTGCCAGCAGCTTGGAACAGACAAACTCTGGAAACACCATATATTTT	CASSLEQTNSGNTIYF
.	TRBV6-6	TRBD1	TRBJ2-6	TGTGCCAGCAGATACAGGGGCCCCGGGGCCAACGTCCTGACTTTC	CASRYRGPGANVLTF
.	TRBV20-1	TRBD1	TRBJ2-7	TGCAGTGCTAGTCCCCGGGACAGGGCTACCTACGAGCAGTACTTC	CSASPRDRATYEQYF
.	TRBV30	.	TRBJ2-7	TGTGCCTGGAGACCTGATCTGGGCTCCTACGAGCAGTACTTC	CAWRPDLGSYEQYF
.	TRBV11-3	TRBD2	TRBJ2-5	TGTGCCAGCAGCTTAGGAGGACTAGCGGGAAGCCAAGAGACCCAGTACTTC	CASSLGGLAGSQETQYF
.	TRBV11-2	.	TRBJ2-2	TGTGCCAGCAGCTTAGAGGCTTCCGGCTGGCAGCTGTTTTTT	CASSLEASGWQLFF
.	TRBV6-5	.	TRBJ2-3	TGTGCCAGCAGCGACCAGGGCTGGACAGATACGCAGTATTTT	CASSDQGWTDTQYF
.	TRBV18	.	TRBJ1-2	TGTGCCAGCTCACCACGGGGGAGCGATGGCTACACCTTC	CASSPRGSDGYTF
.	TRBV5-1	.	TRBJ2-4	TGCGCCAGCAGCTTGGCCGAGGGTAACATTCAGTACTTC	CASSLAEGNIQYF
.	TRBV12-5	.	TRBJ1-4	TGTGCTAGTGGTTTGGTAGGGGGGGGAAGGGAAAAACTGTTTTTT	CASGLVGGGREKLFF
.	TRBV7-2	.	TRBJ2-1	TGTGCCAGCAGCTTAGTGGGTACCTACAATGAGCAGTTCTTC	CASSLVGTYNEQFF
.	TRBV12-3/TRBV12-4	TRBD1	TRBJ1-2	TGTGCCAGTACCAAAGACAGGGTCTACACCTTC	CASTKDRVYTF
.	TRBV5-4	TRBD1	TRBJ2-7	TGTGCCAGCAGCCCGGGACAGCTCCCCTACGAGCAGTACTTC	CASSPGQLPYEQYF
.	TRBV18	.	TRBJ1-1	TGTGCCAGCTCACCTCAACCACAAATGGTAGCGGGGAGTGAAGCTTTCTTT	CASSPQPQMVAGSEAFF
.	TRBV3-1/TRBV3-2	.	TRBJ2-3	TGTGCCAGCAGCCCCCGGGGCGGAGACACAGATACGCAGTATTTT	CASSPRGGDTDTQYF
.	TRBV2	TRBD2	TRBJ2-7	TGTGCCAGCAGGGGACTAGCAGATTACGAGCAGTACTTC	CASRGLADYEQYF
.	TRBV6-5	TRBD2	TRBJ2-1	TGTGCCGCCGAGCGGGAACCCTCCTACAATGAGCAGTTCTTC	CAAEREPSYNEQFF
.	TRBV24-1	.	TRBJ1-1	TGTGCCACCCCGCGTTGGGCAGAGAACACTGAAGCTTTCTTT	CATPRWAENTEAFF
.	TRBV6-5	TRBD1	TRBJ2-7	TGTGCCAGCAGAGCGACAGGGGTTTCCTACGAGCAGTACTTC	CASRATGVSYEQYF
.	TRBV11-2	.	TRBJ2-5	TGTGCCAGCAGCTATGGGGTACAAGAGACCCAGTACTTC	CASSYGVQETQYF
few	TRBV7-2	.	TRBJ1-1	TGTGCCAGCAGCTTAAACGGGAACACTGAAGCTTTCTTT	CASSLNGNTEAFF
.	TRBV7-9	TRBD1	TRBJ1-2	TGTGCCAGCAGCTCCGGACAGGGGCTAAACTATGGCTACACCTTC	CASSSGQGLNYGYTF
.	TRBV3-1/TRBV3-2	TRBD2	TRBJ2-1	TGTGCCAGCAGCCAGCTTTCTAGCGGAAGCTCCTACAATGAGCAGTTCTTC	CASSQLSSGSSYNEQFF
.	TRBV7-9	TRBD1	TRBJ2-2	TGTGCCAGCAGCTTAAGCCCGACAGGGGGTCGCACCGGGGAGCTGTTTTTT	CASSLSPTGGRTGELFF
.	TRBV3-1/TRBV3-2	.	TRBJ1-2	TGTGCCAGCAGCCAAGAGGGCTATGGCTACACCTTC	CASSQEGYGYTF
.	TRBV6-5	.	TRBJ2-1	TGTGCCAGCAGGCCCCTTGGGGTCAACAATGAGCAGTTCTTC	CASRPLGVNNEQFF
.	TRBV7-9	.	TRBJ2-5	TGTGCCAGCAGCCCTCCGATAGGAGCTGTAGAGACCCAGTACTTC	CASSPPIGAVETQYF
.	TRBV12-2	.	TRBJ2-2	TGTGCAAGTCGCTTTCTGCCGGGACTAGCGGAGAACACCGGGGAGCTGTTTTTT	CASRFLPGLAENTGELFF
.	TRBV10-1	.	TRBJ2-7	TGCGCCAGCAGTGAGGACCTTCTCGCCTACGAGCAGTACTTC	CASSEDLLAYEQYF
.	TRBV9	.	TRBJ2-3	TGTGCCAGCAGCGTAGAAACCAGCTCAGATACGCAGTATTTT	CASSVETSSDTQYF
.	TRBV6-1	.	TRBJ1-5	TGTGCCAGCAGTGAAGCGGTGCAGGTTTTCAATCCCCAACAGCCCCAGCATTTT	CASSEAVQVFNPQQPQHF
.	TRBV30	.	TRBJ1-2	TGTGCCTGGAGTGTCCAGGGTTACTCTGGCTACACCTTC	CAWSVQGYSGYTF